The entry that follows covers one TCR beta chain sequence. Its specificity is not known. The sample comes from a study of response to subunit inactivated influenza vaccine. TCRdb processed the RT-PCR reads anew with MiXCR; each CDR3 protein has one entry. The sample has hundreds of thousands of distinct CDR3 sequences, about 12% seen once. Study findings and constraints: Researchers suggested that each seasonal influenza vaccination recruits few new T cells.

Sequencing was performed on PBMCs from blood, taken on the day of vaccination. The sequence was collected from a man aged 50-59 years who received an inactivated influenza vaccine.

CDR3 protein: CASSFGGGSGSIYEQYF. The CDR3 nucleotides read TGTGCCAGCAGTTTTGGGGGGGGTAGCGGGAGTATTTACGAGCAGTACTTC. This chain connects TRBV28 to TRBJ2-7; 9 positions match TRBD2. Germline V gene data show CDR1 as MDHEN and CDR2 as SYDVKM. The CDR3 covers 17 residues. Germline trimming cut 3 bases from V and 4 bases from J; bases unmatched to any gene: 13.